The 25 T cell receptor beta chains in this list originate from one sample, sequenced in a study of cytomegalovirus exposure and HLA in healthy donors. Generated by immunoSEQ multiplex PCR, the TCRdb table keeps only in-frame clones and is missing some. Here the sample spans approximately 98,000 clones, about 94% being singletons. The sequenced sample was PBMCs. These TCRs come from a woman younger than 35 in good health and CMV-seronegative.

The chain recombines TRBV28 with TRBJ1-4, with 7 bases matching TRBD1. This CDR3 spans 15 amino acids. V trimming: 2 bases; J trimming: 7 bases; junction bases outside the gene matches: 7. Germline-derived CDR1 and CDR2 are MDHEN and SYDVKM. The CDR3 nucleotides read TGTGCCAGCAGTTTACCTCAGACAGGGTCTGAAAAACTGTTTTTT. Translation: CASSLPQTGSEKLFF.

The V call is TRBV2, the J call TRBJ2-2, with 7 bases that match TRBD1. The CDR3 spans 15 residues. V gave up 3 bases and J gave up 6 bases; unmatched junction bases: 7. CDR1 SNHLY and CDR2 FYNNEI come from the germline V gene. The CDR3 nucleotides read TGTGCCAGCAGTGATTCCAGGGGGATTGCCGGGGAGCTGTTTTTT. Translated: CASSDSRGIAGELFF.

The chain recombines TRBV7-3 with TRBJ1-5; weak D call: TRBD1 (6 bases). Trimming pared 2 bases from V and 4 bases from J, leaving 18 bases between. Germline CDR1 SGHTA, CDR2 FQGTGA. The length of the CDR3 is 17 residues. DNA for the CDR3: TGTGCCAGCAGCTTACGGGACCGGGACAAGGCGAATCAGCCCCAGCATTTT. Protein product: CASSLRDRDKANQPQHF.

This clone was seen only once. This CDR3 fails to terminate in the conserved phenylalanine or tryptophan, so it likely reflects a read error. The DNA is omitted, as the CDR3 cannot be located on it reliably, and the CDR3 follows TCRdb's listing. CDR3 residues: CAISPKGTGTTFG. This chain uses TRBV10-3 with TRBJ1-6; TRBD1 is taken as the D call from the table, unchecked against the DNA. The CDR3 comprises 13 residues, both ends counted. Germline-derived CDR1 and CDR2 are ENHRY and SYGVKD.

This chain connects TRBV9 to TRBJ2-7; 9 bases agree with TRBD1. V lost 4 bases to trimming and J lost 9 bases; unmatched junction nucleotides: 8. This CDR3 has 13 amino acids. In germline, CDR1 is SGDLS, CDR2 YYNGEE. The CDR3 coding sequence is TGTGCCAGCAGCCCCCGGACAGGGGTCGGGCAGTACTTC. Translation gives CASSPRTGVGQYF.

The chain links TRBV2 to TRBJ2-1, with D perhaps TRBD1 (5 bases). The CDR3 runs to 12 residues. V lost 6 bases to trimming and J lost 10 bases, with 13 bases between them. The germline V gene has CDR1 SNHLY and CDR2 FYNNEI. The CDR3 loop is CASRTDLGEQFF. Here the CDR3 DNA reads TGTGCCAGCAGGACAGACCTGGGGGAGCAGTTCTTC. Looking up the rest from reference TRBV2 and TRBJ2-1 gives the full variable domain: EPEVTQTPSHQVTQMGQEVILRCVPISNHLYFYWYRQILGQKVEFLVSFYNNEISEKSEIFDDQFSVERPDGSNFTLKIRSTKLEDSAMYFCASRTDLGEQFFGPGTRLTVL.

CDR3 in amino acids: CAWSRGGPTEAFF. In DNA, the CDR3 is TGTGCCTGGAGTCGGGGGGGTCCTACTGAAGCTTTCTTT. The chain recombines TRBV30 with TRBJ1-1; maybe TRBD1 (5 bases). The CDR3 is 13 amino acids. Germline-derived CDR1 and CDR2 are GTSNPN and SVGIG (reference sequence). V was pared by 2 bases and J by 5 bases, with 12 bases between.

The CDR3: CASSRGQTEAFF. For the CDR3, the DNA is TGTGCCAGCAGCCGGGGACAAACAGAAGCTTTCTTT. The rearrangement uses TRBV7-9 and TRBJ1-1, with D possibly matching TRBD1 (6 bases). In germline, CDR1 is SEHNR, CDR2 FQNEAQ (reference sequence). The CDR3 totals 12 residues. V lost 5 bases and J lost 8, with 12 bases in between.

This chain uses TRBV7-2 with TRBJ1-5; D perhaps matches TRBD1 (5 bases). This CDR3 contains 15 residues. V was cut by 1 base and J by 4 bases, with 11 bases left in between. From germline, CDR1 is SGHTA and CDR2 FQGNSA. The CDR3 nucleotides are TGTGCCAGCAGCTTAGGCGTCGGGGGGAATCAGCCCCAGCATTTT. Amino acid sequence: CASSLGVGGNQPQHF.

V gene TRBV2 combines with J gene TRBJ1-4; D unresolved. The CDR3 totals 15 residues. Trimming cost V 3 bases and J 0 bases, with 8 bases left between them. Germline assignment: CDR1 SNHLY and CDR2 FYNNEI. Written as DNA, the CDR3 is TGTGCCAGCAGTGATTTACTGCCAACTAATGAAAAACTGTTTTTT. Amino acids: CASSDLLPTNEKLFF.

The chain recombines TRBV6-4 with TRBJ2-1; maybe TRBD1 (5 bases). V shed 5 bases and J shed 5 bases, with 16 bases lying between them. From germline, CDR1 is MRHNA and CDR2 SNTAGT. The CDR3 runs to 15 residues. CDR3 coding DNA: TGTGCCAGCAGTCCCCAGGGTCTTTCCAACAATGAGCAGTTCTTC. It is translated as CASSPQGLSNNEQFF.

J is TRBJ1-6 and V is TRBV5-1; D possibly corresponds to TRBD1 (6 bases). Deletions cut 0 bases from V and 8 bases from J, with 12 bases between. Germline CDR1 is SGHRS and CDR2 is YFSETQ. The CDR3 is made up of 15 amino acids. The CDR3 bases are TGCGCCAGCAGCTTGGTACAGGGCCTCGATTCACCCCTCCACTTT. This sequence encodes CASSLVQGLDSPLHF.

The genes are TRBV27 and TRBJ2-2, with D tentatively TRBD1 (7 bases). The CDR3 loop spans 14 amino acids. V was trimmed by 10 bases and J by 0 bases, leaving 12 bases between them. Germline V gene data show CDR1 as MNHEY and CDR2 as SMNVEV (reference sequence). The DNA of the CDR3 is TGTGCCACCGCGGGACAGCCGAACACCGGGGAGCTGTTTTTT. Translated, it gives CATAGQPNTGELFF.

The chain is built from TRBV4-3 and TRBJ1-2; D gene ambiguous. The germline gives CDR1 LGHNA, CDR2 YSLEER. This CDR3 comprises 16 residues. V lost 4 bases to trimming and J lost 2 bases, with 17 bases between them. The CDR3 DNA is TGCGCCAGCAGCCGGTACTTGGGGAGGCAGAACTATGGCTACACCTTC. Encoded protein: CASSRYLGRQNYGYTF.

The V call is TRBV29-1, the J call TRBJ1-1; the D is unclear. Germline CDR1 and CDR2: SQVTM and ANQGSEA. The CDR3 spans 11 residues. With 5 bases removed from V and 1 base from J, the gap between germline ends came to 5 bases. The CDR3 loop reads CSVLANTEAFF. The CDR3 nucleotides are TGCAGCGTTCTGGCGAACACTGAAGCTTTCTTT.

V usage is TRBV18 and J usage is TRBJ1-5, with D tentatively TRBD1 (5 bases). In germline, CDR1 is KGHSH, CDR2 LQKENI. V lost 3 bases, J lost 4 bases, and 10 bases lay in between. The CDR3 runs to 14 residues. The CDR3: CASSPQGRNQPQHF. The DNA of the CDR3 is TGTGCCAGCTCACCCCAGGGTCGGAATCAGCCCCAGCATTTT.

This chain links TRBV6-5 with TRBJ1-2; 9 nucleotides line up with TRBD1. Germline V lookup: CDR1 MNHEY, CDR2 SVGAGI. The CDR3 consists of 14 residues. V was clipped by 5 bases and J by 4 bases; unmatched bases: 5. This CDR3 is CASSTPGQGYGYTF. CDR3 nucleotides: TGTGCCAGCAGTACCCCGGGACAGGGCTATGGCTACACCTTC.

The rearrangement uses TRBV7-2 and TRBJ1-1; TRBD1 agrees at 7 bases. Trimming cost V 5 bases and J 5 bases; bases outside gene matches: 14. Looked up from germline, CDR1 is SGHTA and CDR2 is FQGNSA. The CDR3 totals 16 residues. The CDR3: CASSTKQGLIGTEAFF. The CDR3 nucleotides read TGTGCCAGCAGCACCAAACAGGGGTTAATCGGTACTGAAGCTTTCTTT.

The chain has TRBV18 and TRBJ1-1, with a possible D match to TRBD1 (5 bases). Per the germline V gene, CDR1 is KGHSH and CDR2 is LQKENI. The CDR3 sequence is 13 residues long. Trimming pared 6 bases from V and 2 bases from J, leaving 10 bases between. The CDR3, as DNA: TGTGCCAGCTCCCCAGGGCCTAACACTGAAGCTTTCTTT. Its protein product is CASSPGPNTEAFF.

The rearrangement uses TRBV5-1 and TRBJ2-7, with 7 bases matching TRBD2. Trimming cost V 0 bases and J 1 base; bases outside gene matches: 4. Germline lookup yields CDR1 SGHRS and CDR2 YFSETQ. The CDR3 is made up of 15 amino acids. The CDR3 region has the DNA TGCGCCAGCAGCTTGGATAGCGGGCCATCCTACGAGCAGTACTTC. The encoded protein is CASSLDSGPSYEQYF.

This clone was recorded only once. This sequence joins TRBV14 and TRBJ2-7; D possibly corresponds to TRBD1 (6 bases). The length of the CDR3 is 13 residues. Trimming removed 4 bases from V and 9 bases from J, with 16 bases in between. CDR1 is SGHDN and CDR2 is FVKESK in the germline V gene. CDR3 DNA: TGTGCCAGCAGCCTGGAGGACAGACCTGGGCAGTACTTC. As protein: CASSLEDRPGQYF.

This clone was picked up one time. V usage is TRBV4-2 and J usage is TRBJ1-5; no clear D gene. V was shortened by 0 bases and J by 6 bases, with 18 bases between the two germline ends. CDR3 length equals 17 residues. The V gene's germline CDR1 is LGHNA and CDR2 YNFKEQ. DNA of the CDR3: TGTGCCAGCAGCCAAGATATAGGAGGGATTTTAACTCAGCCCCAGCATTTT. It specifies CASSQDIGGILTQPQHF.

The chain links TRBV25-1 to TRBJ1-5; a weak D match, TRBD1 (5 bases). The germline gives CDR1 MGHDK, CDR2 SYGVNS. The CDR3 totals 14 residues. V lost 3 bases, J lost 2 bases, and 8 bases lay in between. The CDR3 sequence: CASSELQGNQPQHF. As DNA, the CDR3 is TGTGCCAGCAGTGAGTTACAGGGCAATCAGCCCCAGCATTTT.

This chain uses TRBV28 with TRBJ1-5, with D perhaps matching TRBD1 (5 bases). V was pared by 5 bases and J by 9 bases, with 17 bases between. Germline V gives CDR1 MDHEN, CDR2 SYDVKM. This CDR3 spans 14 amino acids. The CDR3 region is CASSHGGVGGPQHF. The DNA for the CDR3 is TGTGCCAGCAGTCACGGGGGGGTTGGGGGGCCCCAGCATTTT.

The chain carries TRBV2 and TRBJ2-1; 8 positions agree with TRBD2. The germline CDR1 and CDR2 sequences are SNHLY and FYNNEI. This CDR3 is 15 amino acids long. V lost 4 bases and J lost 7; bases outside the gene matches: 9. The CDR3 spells CASSGERGFVNEQFF. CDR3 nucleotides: TGTGCCAGCAGTGGAGAGCGGGGGTTCGTGAATGAGCAGTTCTTC. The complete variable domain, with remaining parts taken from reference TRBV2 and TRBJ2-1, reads EPEVTQTPSHQVTQMGQEVILRCVPISNHLYFYWYRQILGQKVEFLVSFYNNEISEKSEIFDDQFSVERPDGSNFTLKIRSTKLEDSAMYFCASSGERGFVNEQFFGPGTRLTVL.